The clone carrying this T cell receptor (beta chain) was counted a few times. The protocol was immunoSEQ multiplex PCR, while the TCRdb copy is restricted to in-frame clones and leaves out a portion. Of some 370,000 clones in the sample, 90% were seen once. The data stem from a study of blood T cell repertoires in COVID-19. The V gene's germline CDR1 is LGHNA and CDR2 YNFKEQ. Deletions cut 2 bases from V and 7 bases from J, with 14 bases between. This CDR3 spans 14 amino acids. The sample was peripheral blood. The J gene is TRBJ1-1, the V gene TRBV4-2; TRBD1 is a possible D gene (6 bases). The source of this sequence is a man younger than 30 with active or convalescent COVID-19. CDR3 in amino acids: CASSQLGDKDEAFF. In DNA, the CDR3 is TGTGCCAGCAGCCAACTAGGGGACAAGGATGAAGCTTTCTTT.